What follows are 20 T cell receptor beta chains derived from one specimen sequenced in a study of T-cell memory formation after mild COVID-19. TCRdb fed the 5' RACE reads into MiXCR, producing one record per CDR3 protein. The sample has 450,000 or so distinct CDR3 sequences, about 23% seen once; the top ten hold approximately 12%. The sample comprised PBMCs or a T cell subset sorted from them (not recorded which). The receptors here all came from an adult woman who had mild COVID-19 (a few samples of this study predate the infection). Cell type and time point are not known.

The chain combines TRBV29-1 with TRBJ1-1; the D gene is possibly TRBD1 (5 bases). CDR3 size: 14 residues. Germline-derived CDR1 and CDR2 are SQVTM and ANQGSEA. The V and J ends lost 7 bases and 0 bases respectively, with 15 bases between them. CDR3 in amino acids: CSGATGLLNTEAFF. The CDR3 bases are TGCAGCGGCGCGACGGGACTTCTGAACACTGAAGCTTTCTTT.

The V call is TRBV9, the J call TRBJ1-4, with 7 nucleotides matching TRBD1. Germline assignment: CDR1 SGDLS and CDR2 YYNGEE. The CDR3 contains 15 residues. Losses at the gene ends were 3 bases for V and 7 bases for J; bases not matched to a gene: 9. CDR3 in amino acids: CASSGGTDTLEKLFF. The DNA for the CDR3 is TGTGCCAGCAGCGGGGGGACAGACACACTTGAAAAACTGTTTTTT.

Written as DNA, the CDR3 is TGTGCCAGCAGTTTTGGGACTACCATCTACGAGCAGTACTTC. Translating it yields CASSFGTTIYEQYF. The rearrangement uses TRBV12-3 or TRBV12-4 and TRBJ2-7; TRBD2 matches at 7 bases. Unmatched junction bases numbered 5, after V lost 3 bases and J lost 3 bases. The CDR3 spans 14 residues.

A few counts support this clonotype. This chain connects TRBV24-1 to TRBJ2-1, with D perhaps matching TRBD1 (6 bases). The CDR3 sequence is 14 residues long. Germline loops: CDR1 KGHDR, CDR2 SFDVKD. V was pared by 4 bases and J by 6 bases, with 12 bases between. The CDR3: CATSDPQGPNEQFF. The CDR3 DNA reads TGTGCCACCAGTGACCCACAGGGACCCAATGAGCAGTTCTTC.

This clonotype was seen repeatedly, ten times or more. This chain connects TRBV5-1 to TRBJ2-5, with a possible D match to TRBD2 (5 bases). The CDR3 has 13 residues. Trimming removed 1 base from V and 3 bases from J, with 7 bases in between. The germline V gene encodes CDR1 SGHRS and CDR2 YFSETQ. The CDR3 sequence is CASSLTGEETQYF. CDR3 DNA: TGCGCCAGCAGCTTGACCGGGGAAGAGACCCAGTACTTC. Combining the CDR3 with reference TRBV5-1 and TRBJ2-5 gives the whole variable domain KAGVTQTPRYLIKTRGQQVTLSCSPISGHRSVSWYQQTPGQGLQFLFEYFSETQRNKGNFPGRFSGRQFSNSRSEMNVSTLELGDSALYLCASSLTGEETQYFGPGTRLLVL.

V is TRBV6-5 and J is TRBJ1-5, with a weak D call TRBD1 (5 bases). The V and J ends lost 0 bases and 2 bases respectively, with 11 bases between them. The CDR3 has 16 residues. Germline CDR1 MNHEY, CDR2 SVGAGI. The CDR3 loop is CASSYSSRAGNQPQHF. DNA of the CDR3: TGTGCCAGCAGTTACTCGAGCAGGGCGGGCAATCAGCCCCAGCATTTT.

This clonotype showed up just a few times. This chain joins TRBV25-1 and TRBJ2-1; 11 bases fit TRBD2. CDR1 and CDR2 (germline): MGHDK, SYGVNS. The CDR3 is 17 amino acids. V lost 6 bases to trimming and J lost 8 bases; unmatched junction nucleotides: 15. CDR3: CASRAIYLAGGPDEQFF. CDR3 DNA sequence: TGTGCCAGCAGGGCTATTTATTTAGCGGGGGGGCCGGATGAGCAGTTCTTC. The variable domain in full, with the rest retrieved from reference TRBV25-1 and TRBJ2-1, is EADIYQTPRYLVIGTGKKITLECSQTMGHDKMYWYQQDPGMELHLIHYSYGVNSTEKGDLSSESTVSRIRTEHFPLTLESARPSHTSQYLCASRAIYLAGGPDEQFFGPGTRLTVL.

CDR3: CASSQQAGGQETQYF. CDR3 in DNA: TGCGCCAGCAGCCAGCAGGCAGGGGGCCAAGAGACCCAGTACTTC. V gene TRBV4-1 combines with J gene TRBJ2-5; 7 bases agree with TRBD1. Trimming removed 3 bases from V and 1 base from J; junction bases left unmatched: 5. Per the germline V gene, CDR1 is MGHRA and CDR2 is YSYEKL. The CDR3 is 15 residues long.

This clonotype was picked up a small number of times. V usage is TRBV6-2 or TRBV6-3 and J usage is TRBJ2-1; D gene ambiguous. The germline V and J ends were trimmed by 7 bases and 2 bases, with 15 bases remaining between them. The CDR3 is made up of 15 amino acids. Per the germline V gene, CDR1 is MNHEY and CDR2 is SVGEGT. The CDR3: CASTPQSSPYNEQFF. As DNA, the CDR3 is TGTGCCAGCACCCCCCAATCCAGCCCCTACAATGAGCAGTTCTTC.

The rearrangement joins TRBV6-1 to TRBJ1-2; D gene uncertain. The germline V gene has CDR1 MNHNS and CDR2 SASEGT. V dropped 6 bases and J dropped 4 bases, with 15 bases sitting between them. This CDR3 has 14 residues. The CDR3 DNA reads TGTGCCAGCAGCAACAAGGGCAGCCTCTATGGCTACACCTTC. This encodes CASSNKGSLYGYTF.

This clonotype was found a few times. The V and J genes are TRBV7-9 and TRBJ1-6, with 7 bases fitting TRBD1. CDR1 is SEHNR, CDR2 FQNEAQ, per germline (reference sequence). This CDR3 is built from 13 residues. The V segment lost 5 bases and the J segment 10 bases; nucleotides outside the gene matches: 5. In DNA, the CDR3 is TGTGCCAGCAGCAAAACAGGGGACTCACCCCTCCACTTT. The encoded protein is CASSKTGDSPLHF. Drawing the rest from reference TRBV7-9 and TRBJ1-6, the complete variable domain is DTGVSQNPRHKITKRGQNVTFRCDPISEHNRLYWYRQTLGQGPEFLTYFQNEAQLEKSRLLSDRFSAERPKGSFSTLEIQRTEQGDSAMYLCASSKTGDSPLHFGNGTRLTVT.

This clonotype was counted once. V gene TRBV19 combines with J gene TRBJ1-1, with D unresolved. Per the germline V gene, CDR1 is LNHDA and CDR2 is SQIVND (reference sequence). Trimming removed 10 bases from V and 11 bases from J, with 20 bases in between. This CDR3 region has 12 residues. CDR3 coding DNA: TGTGCCACCTCGCGAGGGCGGGGTGAGGCTTTCTTT. This sequence encodes CATSRGRGEAFF.

CDR3 nucleotides: TGTGCCAGCAGCTTGTATCAGGACTACTATGGCTACACCTTC. This gives the protein CASSLYQDYYGYTF. The chain couples TRBV5-6 to TRBJ1-2; D gene ambiguous. This CDR3 spans 14 amino acids. Per germline, CDR1 SGHDT and CDR2 YYEEEE. The V gene lost 1 base and the J gene lost 3 bases, with 10 bases spanning the gap.

This chain links TRBV2 with TRBJ2-7; the D gene is possibly TRBD1 (6 bases). Trimming left V 8 bases short and J 5 bases short, with 16 bases between. The CDR3 runs to 13 residues. Germline CDR1 SNHLY, CDR2 FYNNEI. The CDR3 here is CASGGQTPHEQYF. In DNA, the CDR3 is TGTGCCAGCGGAGGACAGACCCCTCACGAGCAGTACTTC.

This clonotype was detected ten times or more. The chain recombines TRBV12-3 or TRBV12-4 with TRBJ1-2, with D possibly being TRBD1 (5 bases). The CDR3 extends over 15 amino acids. V lost 2 bases, J lost 0 bases, and 10 bases lay in between. CDR3 coding DNA: TGTGCCAGCAGTTTAATCGCCAGGGCTAACTATGGCTACACCTTC. Translated, it gives CASSLIARANYGYTF.

This chain connects TRBV20-1 to TRBJ2-1; TRBD2 agrees at 7 bases. Trimming took 0 bases from V and 3 from J; bases not matched to a gene: 8. Germline CDR1 is DFQATT and CDR2 is SNEGSKA (reference sequence). This CDR3 spans 16 amino acids. The CDR3 protein is CSARDFAAGVYNEQFF. CDR3 coding DNA: TGCAGTGCTAGAGATTTCGCTGCGGGGGTCTACAATGAGCAGTTCTTC.

The chain combines TRBV9 with TRBJ2-5; 14 bases map to TRBD2. This CDR3 region has 18 residues. V was pared by 3 bases and J by 3 bases, with 10 bases of the junction left unmatched. Looked up from germline, CDR1 is SGDLS and CDR2 is YYNGEE. The CDR3 is CASSATPGTSGRKETQYF. CDR3 in DNA: TGTGCCAGCAGCGCAACTCCCGGGACTAGCGGGAGAAAAGAGACCCAGTACTTC.

A few counts support this clonotype. V and J are TRBV10-3 and TRBJ1-2; 12 nucleotides match TRBD1. With V trimmed by 0 bases and J by 7 bases, 3 bases remained unmatched. Per germline, CDR1 ENHRY and CDR2 SYGVKD. This CDR3 spans 15 amino acids. CDR3 amino acids: CAISESGQGATGYTF. In DNA form, the CDR3 reads TGTGCCATCAGTGAGTCGGGACAGGGGGCGACTGGCTACACCTTC.

This chain joins TRBV7-9 and TRBJ2-1, with 7 bases aligning to TRBD1. The V gene end was trimmed by 6 bases and the J gene end by 4 bases; junction bases not matched to a gene: 12. This CDR3 region has 16 residues. CDR1 is SEHNR, CDR2 FQNEAQ, per germline (reference sequence). CDR3 nucleotide sequence: TGTGCCAGCAGTAGCGCCTCGGGACAGACATACAATGAGCAGTTCTTC. It codes for CASSSASGQTYNEQFF.

This clonotype was observed a few times. The chain is built from TRBV3-1 and TRBJ2-2, with D uncertain. In germline, CDR1 is LGHDT, CDR2 YNNKEL (reference sequence). Between the trimmed V and J ends, which lost 2 bases and 5 bases, there was a span of 6 bases. This CDR3 is 13 amino acids long. CDR3 amino acids: CASSQMRTGELFF. The CDR3 nucleotides read TGTGCCAGCAGCCAAATGAGAACCGGGGAGCTGTTTTTT.